A single sample gave rise to the 3 T cell receptor beta chains below, sequenced in a study of cytomegalovirus exposure and HLA in healthy donors. PCR involved 60 Vbeta and 13 Jbeta primers. Only in-frame clones appear in the TCRdb table, and some are missing; sequencing was by immunoSEQ multiplex PCR. The sample carries 200,000 to 250,000 clones, around 85% recorded once. Sequencing was done on a sample of PBMCs. The receptors stem from a man aged 45-60 years in good health and CMV-seronegative.

This chain links TRBV28 with TRBJ2-2, with 11 positions matching TRBD2. Trimming cost V 5 bases and J 0 bases; bases outside gene matches: 5. Germline V gives CDR1 MDHEN, CDR2 SYDVKM. The CDR3 runs 17 residues. CDR3 in amino acids: CASSPLGLAANTGELFF. For the CDR3, the DNA is TGTGCCAGCAGTCCCTTGGGACTAGCGGCGAACACCGGGGAGCTGTTTTTT.

The chain employs TRBV5-1 and TRBJ1-1; tentative D call: TRBD1 (5 bases). Looked up from germline, CDR1 is SGHRS and CDR2 is YFSETQ. The CDR3 is 16 amino acids. With 4 bases removed from V and 0 bases from J, the gap between germline ends came to 16 bases. CDR3 amino acids: CASSTGRRGMNTEAFF. The CDR3 DNA sequence: TGCGCCAGCAGCACGGGGCGCCGGGGGATGAACACTGAAGCTTTCTTT.

This chain connects TRBV27 to TRBJ2-1, with 16 bases that match TRBD2. Germline loops: CDR1 MNHEY, CDR2 SMNVEV (reference sequence). The V segment lost 6 bases and the J segment 1 base; nucleotides outside the gene matches: 12. The CDR3 length is 20 residues. CDR3 nucleotide sequence: TGTGCCAGCAGGATGGGGGTGGGACTAGCGGGAGGGGGATCCTACAATGAGCAGTTCTTC. Amino acid sequence: CASRMGVGLAGGGSYNEQFF.